These 20 T cell receptor beta chains were sequenced from one sample in a study of T cell responses to AZD1222 COVID-19 vaccine. Assay used: immunoSEQ multiplex PCR; TCRdb lists only in-frame clones, some missing. The table includes around 130,000 clones, over 75% detected once. Sequences were derived from peripheral blood, sampled on day 0 of MenACWY control vaccination. Receptor source: an adult in good health.

The chain joins TRBV10-3 to TRBJ1-1; 8 bases align to TRBD1. Germline values: CDR1 ENHRY, CDR2 SYGVKD. The CDR3 is 14 amino acids. V was pared by 4 bases and J by 3 bases, with 4 bases of the junction left unmatched. The CDR3 DNA reads as TGTGCCATCAGTGCCTCACAGGGGGACACTGAAGCTTTCTTT. Its translation: CAISASQGDTEAFF.

V gene TRBV7-6 combines with J gene TRBJ2-5, with TRBD1 matching over 10 bases. V trimming: 2 bases; J trimming: 8 bases; junction bases outside the gene matches: 5. CDR1 is SGHVS and CDR2 is FNYEAQ in the germline V gene. The CDR3 covers 14 residues. In DNA form, the CDR3 reads TGTGCCAGCAGCTTACGGGACAGGGGTGCCACCCAGTACTTC. It codes for CASSLRDRGATQYF.

This clone appeared a few times. V is TRBV19 and J is TRBJ2-3; TRBD2 agrees at 14 bases. The CDR3 is 19 amino acids. Germline V lookup: CDR1 LNHDA, CDR2 SQIVND (reference sequence). With 5 bases clipped from V and 2 bases from J, the junction kept 12 bases outside the gene matches. CDR3 in DNA: TGTGCCAGTAGTGCGGGGGGACTAGCGGGAGAGGTGAACACAGATACGCAGTATTTT. Translating gives CASSAGGLAGEVNTDTQYF.

J is TRBJ2-5 and V is TRBV5-1; possibly TRBD2 for D (5 bases). CDR1 SGHRS and CDR2 YFSETQ come from the germline V gene. The CDR3 sequence is 13 residues long. V was pared by 4 bases and J by 2 bases, with 9 bases between. The CDR3 loop is CASSIGLQETQYF. Written as DNA, the CDR3 is TGCGCCAGCAGCATCGGACTTCAAGAGACCCAGTACTTC.

The chain combines TRBV18 with TRBJ2-4; D not certain. V lost 2 bases and J lost 5, with 7 bases in between. CDR1 and CDR2 (germline): KGHSH, LQKENI. The CDR3 loop spans 13 amino acids. CDR3 sequence: CASSPGQENIQYF. DNA of the CDR3: TGTGCCAGCTCACCAGGCCAGGAAAACATTCAGTACTTC.

The V and J genes are TRBV3-1 (or the pseudogene TRBV3-2) and TRBJ2-5; D may be TRBD2 (6 bases). Germline V CDR1 and CDR2: LGHDT, YNNKEL (reference sequence). Deletions cut 5 bases from V and 7 bases from J, with 17 bases between. CDR3 length: 14 residues. The CDR3 sequence is CASSLGTSRRTQYF. The DNA of the CDR3 is TGTGCCAGCAGCTTGGGAACTAGCCGGAGGACCCAGTACTTC.

V is TRBV5-4 and J is TRBJ2-7, with D unclear. The V end lost 1 base, the J end lost 0 bases, and 11 bases lay between the germline ends. In germline, CDR1 is SGHNT, CDR2 YYREEE (reference sequence). This CDR3 is built from 15 residues. CDR3 nucleotide sequence: TGTGCCAGCAGCTTGTCGTTAGATACCTCCTACGAGCAGTACTTC. Translated, it gives CASSLSLDTSYEQYF.

The genes are TRBV28 and TRBJ1-2; a weak D match, TRBD1 (6 bases). Germline V gives CDR1 MDHEN, CDR2 SYDVKM. CDR3 size: 14 residues. V dropped 4 bases and J dropped 6 bases, with 15 bases sitting between them. CDR3 bases: TGTGCCAGCAGTTCCCTCAGGACAGATCATGGCTACACCTTC. Encoded protein: CASSSLRTDHGYTF.

This chain connects TRBV30 to TRBJ1-1; D might be TRBD1 (5 bases). This CDR3 has 14 amino acids. The germline V and J ends were trimmed by 3 bases and 4 bases, with 15 bases remaining between them. CDR1 GTSNPN and CDR2 SVGIG come from the germline V gene (reference sequence). CDR3 DNA: TGTGCCTGGAGGTTGATGGAGGGGATCACTGAAGCTTTCTTT. As protein: CAWRLMEGITEAFF.

The chain recombines TRBV18 with TRBJ2-7; the match to TRBD1 covers 8 bases. V shed 5 bases and J 2 bases; nucleotides not matched to a gene: 2. Germline V lookup: CDR1 KGHSH, CDR2 LQKENI. This CDR3 comprises 13 residues. CDR3 loop: CASSSDRAYEQYF. In nucleotides, the CDR3 is TGTGCCAGCTCATCGGACAGGGCCTACGAGCAGTACTTC.

The chain has TRBV3-1 (or the pseudogene TRBV3-2) and TRBJ1-1; D not certain. CDR1 LGHDT and CDR2 YNNKEL come from the germline V gene (reference sequence). The CDR3 is 15 amino acids. Trimming removed 1 base at V and 7 bases at J, with 16 bases between. The CDR3 nucleotides read TGTGCCAGCAGCCAAGCCCTCCCCATGGTCCATGAAGCTTTCTTT. Its translation: CASSQALPMVHEAFF.

The chain is built from TRBV5-1 and TRBJ1-1; no firm D call. This CDR3 region has 14 residues. Trimming stripped 0 bases from V and 3 bases from J, with 9 bases between. Germline values: CDR1 SGHRS, CDR2 YFSETQ. The CDR3 reads CASSLEDGDTEAFF. The CDR3 DNA is TGCGCCAGCAGCTTGGAGGACGGGGACACTGAAGCTTTCTTT.

J is TRBJ2-2 and V is TRBV5-1, with 7 positions matching TRBD2. With V trimmed by 3 bases and J by 6 bases, 5 bases remained unmatched. The CDR3 runs 14 residues. Germline CDR1 and CDR2: SGHRS and YFSETQ. The CDR3 nucleotides are TGCGCCAGCAGCTGGACCGGACTAGCCGGGGAGCTGTTTTTT. Protein sequence: CASSWTGLAGELFF.

CDR3 amino acids: CASTTPGFNYGYTF. The CDR3 DNA reads TGTGCCAGCACAACCCCAGGGTTTAACTATGGCTACACCTTC. This sequence joins TRBV6-6 and TRBJ1-2; D perhaps matches TRBD1 (5 bases). Germline values: CDR1 MNHNY, CDR2 SVGAGI (reference sequence). V lost 7 bases to trimming and J lost 1 base, with 13 bases between them. This CDR3 has 14 amino acids.

CDR3 sequence reads: CASSRPGVGEQYF. DNA for the CDR3: TGTGCCAGTAGTAGACCGGGGGTTGGCGAGCAGTACTTC. J is TRBJ2-7 and V is TRBV19; TRBD2 might be the D (6 bases). From germline, CDR1 is LNHDA and CDR2 SQIVND (reference sequence). The CDR3 consists of 13 residues. Trimming removed 4 bases from V and 6 bases from J, with 13 bases in between.

This chain joins TRBV28 and TRBJ1-5, with D perhaps matching TRBD1 (6 bases). V lost 2 bases, J lost 5 bases, and 16 bases lay in between. Germline lookup yields CDR1 MDHEN and CDR2 SYDVKM. This CDR3 comprises 16 residues. CDR3 in amino acids: CASSLGFLGGHQPQHF. The CDR3 DNA sequence: TGTGCCAGCAGTTTAGGGTTCTTAGGGGGGCATCAGCCCCAGCATTTT.

This chain joins TRBV28 and TRBJ1-5; D might be TRBD1 (6 bases). Germline V gene sequence: CDR1 MDHEN, CDR2 SYDVKM. Trimming removed 8 bases from V and 0 bases from J, with 20 bases in between. The CDR3 is made up of 17 amino acids. The CDR3 reads CASRGTRGTGSNQPQHF. CDR3 nucleotides: TGTGCCAGCCGTGGGACACGGGGAACCGGTAGCAATCAGCCCCAGCATTTT.

The gene calls are TRBV11-2 and TRBJ2-7; D ambiguous. Looked up from germline, CDR1 is SGHAT and CDR2 is FQNNGV. The CDR3 contains 12 residues. V was pared by 1 base and J by 6 bases, with 7 bases between. CDR3: CASSLGRFEQYF. CDR3 sequence (DNA): TGTGCCAGCAGCTTAGGACGATTCGAGCAGTACTTC.

The chain links TRBV25-1 to TRBJ1-6, with 9 bases lining up with TRBD1. In germline, CDR1 is MGHDK, CDR2 SYGVNS. The CDR3 runs 15 residues. J was trimmed by 6 bases and V by 5 bases; bases with no gene match: 5. In DNA form, the CDR3 reads TGTGCCAGCAGTAGGACAGGGGCTTTTAATTCACCCCTCCACTTT. Protein sequence: CASSRTGAFNSPLHF.

The V and J genes are TRBV7-2 and TRBJ2-1, with no clear D. The germline CDR1 and CDR2 sequences are SGHTA and FQGNSA. This CDR3 comprises 15 residues. V was trimmed by 1 base and J by 10 bases, leaving 17 bases between them. The CDR3 bases are TGTGCCAGCAGCTTAGATATACTTTTAGGTAGAGAGCAGTTCTTC. Translation: CASSLDILLGREQFF.